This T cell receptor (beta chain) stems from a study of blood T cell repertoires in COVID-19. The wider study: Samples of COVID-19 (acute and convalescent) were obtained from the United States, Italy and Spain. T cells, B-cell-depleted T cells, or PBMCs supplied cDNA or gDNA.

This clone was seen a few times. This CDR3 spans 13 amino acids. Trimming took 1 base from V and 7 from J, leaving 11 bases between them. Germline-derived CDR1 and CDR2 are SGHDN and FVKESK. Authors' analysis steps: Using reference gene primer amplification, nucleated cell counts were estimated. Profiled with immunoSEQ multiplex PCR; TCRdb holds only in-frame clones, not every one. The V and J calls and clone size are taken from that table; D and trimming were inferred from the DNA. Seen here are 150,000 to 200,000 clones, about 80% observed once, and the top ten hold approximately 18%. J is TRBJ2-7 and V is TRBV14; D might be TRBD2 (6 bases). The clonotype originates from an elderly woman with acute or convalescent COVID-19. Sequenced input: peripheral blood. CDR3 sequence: CASSQGVGREQYF. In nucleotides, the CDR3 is TGTGCCAGCAGCCAAGGGGTAGGGAGGGAGCAGTACTTC.